These T cell receptor beta chains were read from a single sample in a study of blood T cell repertoires in COVID-19. TCRdb's copy holds only in-frame clones and misses some; the assay was immunoSEQ multiplex PCR. The data contain about 170,000 clones, around 83% of them singletons. The sequenced sample consisted of peripheral blood. The receptors were gathered from a woman in her 70s who had recovered from COVID-19. Each CDR3 is given with its conserved first and last residue. D genes are given only for firm matches. Expanded clones are given a class, and other clones once, few, many or no size at all.

d_call j_call clone_size v_call cdr3_aa cdr3_nt
. TRBJ2-1 . TRBV7-9 CASSLGSVGREQFF TGTGCCAGCAGCTTAGGGTCGGTGGGCCGTGAGCAGTTCTTC
TRBD1 TRBJ2-7 . TRBV5-6 CASSAGTGIYEQYF TGTGCCAGCAGCGCGGGGACAGGGATCTACGAGCAGTACTTC
TRBD1 TRBJ1-2 . TRBV6-1 CASSVTQGGAAGYGYTF TGTGCCAGCAGTGTGACCCAGGGGGGCGCGGCGGGCTATGGCTACACCTTC
TRBD2 TRBJ2-5 few TRBV6-6 CASSYSLAGEETQYF TGTGCCAGCAGTTACTCGCTAGCGGGGGAAGAGACCCAGTACTTC
TRBD1 TRBJ2-3 . TRBV27 CASTDMGPRDSNTDTQYF TGTGCCAGCACCGACATGGGCCCTCGGGACAGCAACACAGATACGCAGTATTTT
TRBD1 TRBJ2-1 . TRBV7-3 CASSRRTGGSYNEQFF TGTGCCAGCAGCCGGCGGACAGGGGGCTCCTACAATGAGCAGTTCTTC
. TRBJ1-2 . TRBV6-5 CASSRDRPRLYGYTF TGTGCCAGCAGCCGTGACAGGCCTAGGCTCTATGGCTACACCTTC
. TRBJ2-1 . TRBV10-3 CAISDRGGGNEQFF TGTGCCATCAGTGACAGGGGCGGGGGCAATGAGCAGTTCTTC
. TRBJ2-5 . TRBV12-3/TRBV12-4 CASSFGPETQYF TGTGCCAGCAGTTTTGGCCCAGAGACCCAGTACTTC
. TRBJ2-2 . TRBV6-5 CASSYSLGQGGGELFF TGTGCCAGCAGTTACTCGCTCGGGCAGGGGGGCGGGGAGCTGTTTTTT
. TRBJ1-2 once TRBV7-2 CASSPNGGAGGYTF TGTGCCAGCAGCCCAAATGGGGGGGCTGGGGGCTACACCTTC
. TRBJ2-1 once TRBV10-1 CASSESASAYYNEQFF TGCGCCAGCAGTGAGTCGGCCAGCGCATACTACAATGAGCAGTTCTTC
. TRBJ1-5 . TRBV5-1 CASSPGSPGSNQPQHF TGCGCCAGCAGCCCAGGATCCCCAGGGAGCAATCAGCCCCAGCATTTT
. TRBJ2-3 . TRBV11-3 CASSLSTDTQYF TGTGCCAGCAGCCTCAGCACAGATACGCAGTATTTT
TRBD2 TRBJ2-1 . TRBV2 CASRPHGEGEQFF TGTGCCAGCAGACCCCATGGGGAGGGTGAGCAGTTCTTC
TRBD1 TRBJ1-2 . TRBV10-3 CAISGTGRGGYTF TGTGCCATCAGCGGGACAGGGCGGGGTGGCTACACCTTC
TRBD2 TRBJ2-3 once TRBV18 CASSPSGTSRGTQYF TGTGCCAGCTCACCTAGCGGGACCTCTCGGGGGACGCAGTATTTT
TRBD2 TRBJ2-1 . TRBV6-1 CASSDWGLAQFF TGTGCCAGCAGTGATTGGGGACTAGCTCAGTTCTTC
TRBD1 TRBJ1-2 . TRBV7-2 CASSFPQGASQYPNYGYTF TGTGCCAGCAGCTTCCCACAGGGGGCGTCCCAATATCCTAACTATGGCTACACCTTC
TRBD1 TRBJ2-7 . TRBV9 CASSAGTVGYEQYF TGTGCCAGCAGCGCCGGGACAGTGGGATACGAGCAGTACTTC
. TRBJ1-1 . TRBV27 CASRLQGGSTEAFF TGTGCCAGCAGGCTTCAGGGTGGGTCCACTGAAGCTTTCTTT
TRBD2 TRBJ2-1 . TRBV18 CASSPPSGYYNEQFF TGTGCCAGCTCACCCCCTAGCGGCTATTACAATGAGCAGTTCTTC
. TRBJ1-1 . TRBV2 CASEGQPNTEAFF TGTGCCAGCGAAGGACAACCGAACACTGAAGCTTTCTTT
. TRBJ1-1 . TRBV14 CASSLQVGVEAFF TGTGCCAGCAGCCTACAGGTTGGTGTTGAAGCTTTCTTT
TRBD2 TRBJ2-1 . TRBV5-1 CASSLSAGGYNEQFF TGCGCCAGCAGCTTGTCGGCGGGAGGCTACAATGAGCAGTTCTTC
. TRBJ1-2 . TRBV6-2/TRBV6-3 CASSYPTEVYGYTF TGTGCCAGCAGTTACCCGACAGAAGTCTATGGCTACACCTTC
. TRBJ2-7 . TRBV14 CASSQGLSLGGIRYEQYF TGTGCCAGCAGCCAAGGGTTATCCCTCGGGGGTATTCGCTACGAGCAGTACTTC
. TRBJ2-2 . TRBV30 CAWSVGAPGELFF TGTGCCTGGAGTGTAGGGGCCCCCGGGGAGCTGTTTTTT
TRBD1 TRBJ1-1 . TRBV27 CASNHRGMRTEAFF TGTGCCAGCAACCACAGGGGAATGAGGACTGAAGCTTTCTTT
. TRBJ2-7 . TRBV11-3 CASGSSYEQYF TGTGCCAGCGGCTCTTCCTACGAGCAGTACTTC
. TRBJ2-7 . TRBV28 CASSFPDRPGEQYF TGTGCCAGCAGTTTTCCCGACAGGCCGGGTGAGCAGTACTTC
TRBD2 TRBJ2-5 . TRBV7-2 CASSTRTSGGQTQYF TGTGCCAGCAGCACCCGGACTAGCGGGGGTCAGACCCAGTACTTC
TRBD2 TRBJ2-3 . TRBV7-3 CASSLGRGGRDTQYF TGTGCCAGCAGCTTAGGGCGGGGGGGCCGGGATACGCAGTATTTT
. TRBJ1-4 . TRBV7-9 CASSLVPGVNEKLFF TGTGCCAGCAGCTTAGTTCCAGGGGTTAATGAAAAACTGTTTTTT
. TRBJ1-2 few TRBV29-1 CSVEDPGGGLRYGYTF TGCAGCGTTGAAGATCCCGGGGGGGGGCTTCGGTATGGCTACACCTTC
. TRBJ2-2 . TRBV11-2 CASSLGAIDGLF TGTGCCAGCAGCTTAGGGGCAATAGATGGGCTTTTT
. TRBJ1-2 . TRBV23-1 CASTKGGPYGYTF TGCGCCAGCACCAAAGGGGGTCCCTATGGCTACACCTTC
. TRBJ1-2 . TRBV7-8 CASSPGLGGHGYTF TGTGCCAGCAGCCCCGGATTAGGGGGACACGGCTACACCTTC
TRBD1 TRBJ2-7 . TRBV30 CAWRYRGRNYEQYF TGTGCCTGGAGATACAGGGGGCGCAACTACGAGCAGTACTTC
. TRBJ1-2 . TRBV30 CARQEGQGGYTF TGTGCCCGGCAGGAGGGGCAGGGCGGCTACACCTTC
. TRBJ1-4 . TRBV11-2 CASSLLPGRGEKLFF TGTGCCAGCAGCTTGTTGCCGGGGAGGGGTGAAAAACTGTTTTTT
TRBD1 TRBJ2-1 . TRBV19 CASSVQGASEQFF TGTGCCAGTAGCGTACAGGGGGCCTCTGAGCAGTTCTTC
. TRBJ1-2 . TRBV6-5 CASSYPGGPGYTF TGTGCCAGCAGTTACCCCGGGGGGCCTGGCTACACCTTC